The TCR beta chain described here comes from a study of cytomegalovirus exposure and HLA in healthy donors. In the PCR, 60 Vbeta and 13 Jbeta primers were used. Clones were read by immunoSEQ multiplex PCR, and TCRdb kept only the in-frame ones, dropping some. Of about 110,000 clones listed, 74% were seen once; the top ten hold 2.6%. CDR1 and CDR2 from the germline V gene are SNHLY and FYNNEI. This CDR3 region has 19 residues. After removal of 6 bases from V and 6 bases from J, the junction contained 17 bases not matched to a gene. This chain uses TRBV2 with TRBJ2-2, with 12 bases matching TRBD2. The sample consisted of PBMCs. The origin of this receptor is a man aged 50-60 years in good health and CMV-seropositive. CDR3 in amino acids: CASRGDRVTSGRRAGELFF. CDR3 nucleotide sequence: TGTGCCAGCAGGGGGGACAGGGTGACTAGCGGGAGACGAGCCGGGGAGCTGTTTTTT.